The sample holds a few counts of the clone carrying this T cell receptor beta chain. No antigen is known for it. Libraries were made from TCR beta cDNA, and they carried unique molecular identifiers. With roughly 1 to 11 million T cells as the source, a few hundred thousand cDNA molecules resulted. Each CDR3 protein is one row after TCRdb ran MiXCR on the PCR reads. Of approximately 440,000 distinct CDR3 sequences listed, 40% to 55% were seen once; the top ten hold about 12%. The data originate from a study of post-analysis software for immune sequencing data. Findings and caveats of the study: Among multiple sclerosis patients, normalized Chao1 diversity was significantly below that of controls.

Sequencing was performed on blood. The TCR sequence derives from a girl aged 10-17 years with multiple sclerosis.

The DNA of the CDR3 is TGTGCCACCACCCTGAGGGGAGGCTCTGGGGCCAACGTCCTGACTTTC. Translating gives CATTLRGGSGANVLTF. The gene calls are TRBV12-3 or TRBV12-4 and TRBJ2-6; perhaps TRBD2 as D (6 bases). The CDR3 covers 16 residues. V shed 10 bases and J shed 0 bases, with 16 bases lying between them.